The clone carrying this T cell receptor (beta chain) was seen repeatedly, ten times or more. The sample belongs to a study of T-cell reconstitution after alpha-beta-depleted transplantation in children. The CDR3 has 14 residues. Looked up from germline, CDR1 is SGDLS and CDR2 is YYNGEE. V dropped 2 bases and J dropped 5; count of bases not matched to a gene: 4. Library preparation (for TCRbeta) was performed with unique molecular identifiers. TCRdb used MiXCR to reprocess the PCR reads, holding one entry per CDR3 protein. This sample has more than 150,000 distinct CDR3 sequences, with 6.5% to 7.5% found just once.

The gene calls are TRBV9 and TRBJ2-5; 9 bases align to TRBD1. Source: PBMCs from the stem cell graft donor, taken from the stem cell graft. The sequence was collected from a human donor who donated a stem cell graft to a child with Wiskott-Aldrich syndrome. DNA of the CDR3: TGTGCCAGCAGCGTCGGGACAGGGCAGGAGACCCAGTACTTC. Translation gives CASSVGTGQETQYF.